The clone carrying this TCR beta chain was seen a few times. The antigen remains undetermined. The source of the sample is a study of response to subunit inactivated influenza vaccine. CDR3 length: 16 amino acids. Between the trimmed V and J ends, which lost 1 base and 1 base, there was a span of 10 bases. Germline loops: CDR1 SGHVS, CDR2 FNYEAQ. Study findings and constraints: A suggestion made by the authors is that each seasonal influenza vaccination recruits few new T cells.

TCRdb recomputed calls from the RT-PCR reads with MiXCR, one row per CDR3 protein. The table includes roughly 760,000 distinct CDR3 sequences, about 20% detected once. Sample: PBMCs from blood, taken 4 to 6 days after vaccination. This sequence originates from a man aged 50-60 years who received an inactivated influenza vaccine. This sequence joins TRBV7-6 and TRBJ2-2; D gene ambiguous. The CDR3 nucleotides are TGTGCCAGCAGCTTAGGGGTTGGTCTGAACACCGGGGAGCTGTTTTTT. Its translation: CASSLGVGLNTGELFF.